The 28 T cell receptor beta chains given below trace back to one sample, sequenced in a study of Graves' ophthalmopathy and Graves' hyperthyroidism. The sequenced template was RNA, covering the TCR beta CDR3 region. An opening RT-PCR round employed HTBI primers and preceded a second-round multiplex PCR. TCRdb analysed the multiplex PCR reads with MiXCR anew, one entry per CDR3 protein. This table holds 200,000 to 250,000 distinct CDR3 sequences, 20% to 25% found once. Sample: peripheral blood. These TCRs come from a woman aged 45-59 years with Graves' ophthalmopathy.

This clonotype was seen many times. The rearrangement uses TRBV7-8 and TRBJ2-7; a possible D gene is TRBD1 (5 bases). There are 14 residues in the CDR3. V was cut by 1 base and J by 2 bases, with 9 bases left in between. Germline V gene sequence: CDR1 SGHVS, CDR2 FQNEAQ. CDR3: CASSLGRAAYEQYF. The DNA of the CDR3 is TGTGCCAGCAGCTTAGGCAGGGCAGCCTACGAGCAGTACTTC.

Ten or more counts support this clonotype. CDR3 bases: TGTGCCAGCTCGGAGACTAGCGGGACCTACGAGCAGTACTTC. This translates into CASSETSGTYEQYF. The chain carries TRBV18 and TRBJ2-7, with 11 bases matching TRBD2. The germline V gene has CDR1 KGHSH and CDR2 LQKENI. The CDR3 covers 14 residues. The V and J ends lost 6 bases and 2 bases, in that order; junction bases with no gene match: 3.

The sample holds many counts of this clonotype. CDR3 sequence: CASRRDSYNQPQHF. The DNA for the CDR3 is TGTGCCAGCAGACGGGACAGCTACAATCAGCCCCAGCATTTT. The chain employs TRBV6-1 and TRBJ1-5; TRBD1 matches 7 bases. J gave up 3 bases and V 6 bases, and 5 bases lay outside the gene matches. Germline-derived CDR1 and CDR2 are MNHNS and SASEGT. CDR3 size: 14 residues.

The CDR3 spells CASSYTLQETQYF. The CDR3, as DNA: TGTGCCAGCAGTTACACTCTTCAAGAGACCCAGTACTTC. The V call is TRBV27, the J call TRBJ2-5; D not certain. The V end lost 4 bases, the J end lost 2 bases, and 8 bases lay between the germline ends. Germline CDR1 reads MNHEY; CDR2 reads SMNVEV (reference sequence). The CDR3 spans 13 residues.

This clonotype was detected many times. The chain couples TRBV7-3 to TRBJ2-2; TRBD2 aligns across 12 bases. The trim removed 5 bases at V and 6 bases at J, leaving 7 bases unmatched. Germline V gene lookup returns CDR1 SGHTA and CDR2 FQGTGA. CDR3 size: 16 residues. The CDR3 is CASSPRGLAGSGELFF. CDR3 sequence (DNA): TGTGCCAGCAGCCCCCGAGGACTAGCGGGATCCGGGGAGCTGTTTTTT.

This clonotype was counted a few times. The chain uses TRBV27 and TRBJ1-1; 8 bases are a match to TRBD1. The CDR3 spans 16 residues. CDR1 is MNHEY, CDR2 SMNVEV, per germline (reference sequence). The J segment lost 0 bases and the V segment lost 4 bases, leaving 7 bases of the junction unmatched. This chain's CDR3 is CASSYTGGWMNTEAFF. The CDR3 bases are TGTGCCAGCAGTTACACAGGGGGTTGGATGAACACTGAAGCTTTCTTT.

This clonotype was counted at least ten times. This chain connects TRBV7-2 to TRBJ2-4; 8 bases fit TRBD2. This CDR3 has 14 residues. Germline V gene lookup returns CDR1 SGHTA and CDR2 FQGNSA. V was clipped by 1 base and J by 6 bases; unmatched bases: 2. The CDR3 protein is CASSLGGRINIQYF. The CDR3 DNA is TGTGCCAGCAGCTTAGGCGGGAGGATAAACATTCAGTACTTC.

At least ten counts were recorded for this clonotype. This sequence joins TRBV12-3 or TRBV12-4 and TRBJ1-1; TRBD1 might be the D (5 bases). V lost 8 bases and J lost 1, with 17 bases in between. The CDR3 runs 15 residues. Here the CDR3 DNA reads TGTGCCAGCGGACGACAGTACGGGGGGAACACTGAAGCTTTCTTT. This codes for CASGRQYGGNTEAFF.

This clonotype was observed many times. The chain combines TRBV30 with TRBJ1-6, with D possibly TRBD1 on 5 matching bases. Germline lookup yields CDR1 GTSNPN and CDR2 SVGIG (reference sequence). The CDR3 extends over 12 amino acids. With 1 base removed from V and 12 bases from J, the gap between germline ends came to 10 bases. The CDR3 spells CAWSGPGGPLHF. DNA of the CDR3: TGTGCCTGGAGTGGCCCCGGGGGACCCCTCCACTTT.

At least ten counts were recorded for this clonotype. The V gene is TRBV4-2, the J gene TRBJ2-7; 7 positions match TRBD1. The V and J ends lost 2 bases and 5 bases, in that order; junction bases with no gene match: 9. Germline lookup yields CDR1 LGHNA and CDR2 YNFKEQ. This CDR3 contains 15 residues. The CDR3 DNA reads TGTGCCAGCAGCCAAACAGGGGTGGAGAAAAACGAGCAGTACTTC. Residues: CASSQTGVEKNEQYF.

The chain couples TRBV28 to TRBJ1-5; perhaps TRBD1 as D (5 bases). CDR3 length equals 13 residues. Trimming cost V 6 bases and J 4 bases, with 10 bases left between them. Germline-derived CDR1 and CDR2 are MDHEN and SYDVKM. The CDR3 protein is CASSSGLNQPQHF. The CDR3 DNA is TGTGCCAGCAGCTCAGGGTTGAATCAGCCCCAGCATTTT.

At least ten counts were recorded for this clonotype. The CDR3 loop is CSARTPGQAYEQYF. As DNA, the CDR3 is TGCAGTGCTAGAACCCCCGGACAGGCCTACGAGCAGTACTTC. The V gene is TRBV20-1, the J gene TRBJ2-7, with 7 positions matching TRBD1. Looked up from germline, CDR1 is DFQATT and CDR2 is SNEGSKA (reference sequence). The CDR3 has 14 amino acids. V lost 2 bases to trimming and J lost 2 bases; unmatched junction nucleotides: 6.

The chain employs TRBV12-3 or TRBV12-4 and TRBJ2-7, with 8 bases aligning to TRBD2. CDR3 length: 14 residues. Trimming took 7 bases from V and 0 from J; bases not matched to a gene: 5. This CDR3 is CASTRSGSSYEQYF. Here the CDR3 DNA reads TGTGCCAGCACCCGGAGCGGGAGCTCCTACGAGCAGTACTTC.

This clonotype was recorded many times. The genes are TRBV6-5 and TRBJ2-5; TRBD2 might be the D (6 bases). This CDR3 region has 12 residues. The germline V and J ends were trimmed by 2 bases and 5 bases, with 6 bases remaining between them. Germline assignment: CDR1 MNHEY and CDR2 SVGAGI. In DNA, the CDR3 is TGTGCCAGCAGTTACGCGGGGGAGACCCAGTACTTC. Amino acid sequence: CASSYAGETQYF.

DNA for the CDR3: TGCAGCGGAACCCGGGACTTTAACACTGAAGCTTTCTTT. It yields the protein CSGTRDFNTEAFF. The chain couples TRBV29-1 to TRBJ1-1; TRBD1 is a possible D gene (5 bases). The CDR3 runs to 13 residues. Trimming cost V 7 bases and J 2 bases, with 14 bases left between them. Germline V lookup: CDR1 SQVTM, CDR2 ANQGSEA.

This clonotype was found many times. The gene calls are TRBV24-1 and TRBJ2-7; D is undetermined. Germline V gives CDR1 KGHDR, CDR2 SFDVKD. The CDR3 covers 15 residues. The V and J ends lost 3 bases and 2 bases respectively, with 13 bases between them. The CDR3 reads CATSDSGAKTYEQYF. In DNA, the CDR3 is TGTGCCACCAGTGATAGTGGCGCGAAAACCTACGAGCAGTACTTC.

Many counts were recorded for this clonotype. The rearrangement uses TRBV11-2 and TRBJ2-7; tentative D call: TRBD1 (6 bases). The CDR3 runs 14 residues. CDR1 SGHAT and CDR2 FQNNGV come from the germline V gene. Between the trimmed V and J ends, which lost 5 bases and 2 bases, there was a span of 13 bases. The CDR3 DNA follows: TGTGCCAGCAGCAGAACGACAGGAACCTACGAGCAGTACTTC. Amino acid sequence: CASSRTTGTYEQYF.

This clonotype has ten or more counts. V usage is TRBV12-5 and J usage is TRBJ2-5, with 8 bases matching TRBD1. The CDR3 is 14 amino acids. Trimming removed 4 bases from V and 4 bases from J; junction bases left unmatched: 5. Germline CDR1 reads LGHNT; CDR2 reads FRNRAP. CDR3 coding DNA: TGTGCTAGTGGTTCGCAGGGGGCCCCAGAGACCCAGTACTTC. As protein: CASGSQGAPETQYF.

This clonotype was seen ten or more times. The chain carries TRBV7-9 and TRBJ2-1; 8 bases fit TRBD2. V dropped 3 bases and J dropped 4; count of bases not matched to a gene: 11. Germline CDR1 and CDR2: SEHNR and FQNEAQ (reference sequence). CDR3 size: 17 residues. CDR3 region: CASSFVGTGGFYNEQFF. The DNA for the CDR3 is TGTGCCAGCAGCTTCGTAGGAACGGGAGGGTTTTACAATGAGCAGTTCTTC.

This clonotype was picked up many times. The chain has TRBV5-1 and TRBJ2-7, with D perhaps given as TRBD1 or TRBD2 (5 bases each). The CDR3 extends over 15 amino acids. Trimming removed 0 bases at V and 3 bases at J, with 13 bases between. The germline CDR1 and CDR2 sequences are SGHRS and YFSETQ. Here the CDR3 DNA reads TGCGCCAGCAGCTTGGCCGGGACCAGACACTACGAGCAGTACTTC. It translates to CASSLAGTRHYEQYF.

The chain uses TRBV20-1 and TRBJ1-1; D ambiguous. Germline V gives CDR1 DFQATT, CDR2 SNEGSKA (reference sequence). This CDR3 spans 12 amino acids. The V end was cut by 7 bases, the J end by 0 bases, with 9 bases between. The CDR3 here is CSGGEMNTEAFF. The CDR3 DNA reads as TGCAGTGGTGGGGAGATGAACACTGAAGCTTTCTTT.

The table lists this clonotype with many counts. The J gene is TRBJ2-7, the V gene TRBV12-5; 8 bases fit TRBD1. There are 18 residues in the CDR3. Looked up from germline, CDR1 is LGHNT and CDR2 is FRNRAP. With 0 bases clipped from V and 2 bases from J, the junction kept 12 bases outside the gene matches. The CDR3 is CASGLVPGTGRRTYEQYF. The CDR3 DNA is TGTGCTAGTGGTTTGGTACCCGGGACAGGAAGACGAACCTACGAGCAGTACTTC.

This clonotype appeared many times. The V and J genes are TRBV7-8 and TRBJ2-5, with 9 bases aligning to TRBD2. V shed 4 bases and J 2 bases; nucleotides not matched to a gene: 17. There are 19 residues in the CDR3. Germline V gives CDR1 SGHVS, CDR2 FQNEAQ. The CDR3 region has the DNA TGTGCCAGCAGCTCGTCGACTAGCGGAAGAAAGGGAAATCAAGAGACCCAGTACTTC. It codes for CASSSSTSGRKGNQETQYF.

This chain uses TRBV25-1 with TRBJ1-1; a possible D gene is TRBD1 (5 bases). The germline V and J ends were trimmed by 4 bases and 1 base, with 13 bases remaining between them. CDR3 size: 15 residues. Germline CDR1 MGHDK, CDR2 SYGVNS. The CDR3 spells CASSGAGTWNTEAFF. CDR3 DNA: TGTGCCAGCAGTGGAGCCGGGACCTGGAACACTGAAGCTTTCTTT.

This clonotype was counted ten times or more. The rearrangement joins TRBV20-1 to TRBJ2-7; D unclear. Trimming took off 6 bases at V and 0 bases at J, with 15 bases between the two ends. Per the germline V gene, CDR1 is DFQATT and CDR2 is SNEGSKA (reference sequence). The CDR3 covers 14 residues. CDR3 protein: CSAAPVTYSYEQYF. CDR3 coding DNA: TGCAGTGCCGCCCCCGTTACCTACTCCTACGAGCAGTACTTC.

This clonotype was observed once. The CDR3 bases are TGTGCCACTAGCCCAGGGGGCGGTAATTCACCCCTCCACTTT. Translation: CATSPGGGNSPLHF. The J gene is TRBJ1-6, the V gene TRBV19; 8 nucleotides agree with TRBD1. The ends lost 10 bases at V and 6 bases at J; junction bases unmatched: 8. Germline V CDR1 and CDR2: LNHDA, SQIVND (reference sequence). The CDR3 contains 14 residues.

This clonotype has ten or more counts. V is TRBV5-5 and J is TRBJ2-7; perhaps TRBD2 as D (7 bases). Trimming shortened V by 4 bases and J by 2 bases, and 19 bases separated the two germline ends. CDR3 length equals 16 residues. Germline CDR1 reads SGHKS; CDR2 reads YYEKEE (reference sequence). CDR3 coding DNA: TGTGCCAGCAGCGTACCCTCGGCGGGGGCGGCCTACGAGCAGTACTTC. This gives the protein CASSVPSAGAAYEQYF. Using reference TRBV5-5 and TRBJ2-7 for the parts outside the CDR3, the full variable domain is DAGVTQSPTHLIKTRGQQVTLRCSPISGHKSVSWYQQVLGQGPQFIFQYYEKEERGRGNFPDRFSARQFPNYSSELNVNALLLGDSALYLCASSVPSAGAAYEQYFGPGTRLTVT.

This clonotype was counted ten times or more. The chain uses TRBV27 and TRBJ2-7; perhaps D is TRBD1 or TRBD2 (5 bases each). Germline loops: CDR1 MNHEY, CDR2 SMNVEV (reference sequence). This CDR3 has 16 amino acids. Trimming removed 3 bases at V and 0 bases at J, with 15 bases between. The CDR3 sequence: CASSLGDSSSSYEQYF. For the CDR3, the DNA is TGTGCCAGCAGTTTGGGAGACAGTTCTAGCTCCTACGAGCAGTACTTC.